This is a list of T cell receptor beta chains from one sample in a study of T-cell reconstitution after alpha-beta-depleted transplantation in children. TCRdb called the PCR reads again in MiXCR, with one record for every CDR3 protein. The top ten hold about 34% of the sample, which has about 110,000 distinct CDR3 sequences, around 10% seen once. This sample comprised PBMCs, obtained before TCRalphabeta/CD19-depleted stem cell transplant. The receptors derive from a boy between 2 and 15 years old with acute lymphoblastic leukemia, due to receive a stem cell transplant. Both conserved end residues are part of each CDR3.

CDR3 protein: CASIYGYSTDTQYF
J gene: TRBJ2-3
V gene: TRBV2

CDR3 protein: CASRRDLAGVQPQHF
J gene: TRBJ1-5
V gene: TRBV12-3/TRBV12-4

CDR3 protein: CASSLEEVFDNEQFF
J gene: TRBJ2-1
V gene: TRBV7-2

CDR3 protein: CASSVGRGVANTQYF
J gene: TRBJ2-3
V gene: TRBV6-1

CDR3 protein: CASSPGGTGHYGYTF
J gene: TRBJ1-2
V gene: TRBV7-6

CDR3 protein: CSALRTALSYEQYF
J gene: TRBJ2-7
V gene: TRBV20-1

CDR3 protein: CASTPPTGVHNEQFF
J gene: TRBJ2-1
V gene: TRBV12-3/TRBV12-4

CDR3 protein: CATSDPGHHSGANVLTF
J gene: TRBJ2-6
V gene: TRBV24-1

CDR3 protein: CASSQLDRGPQETQYF
J gene: TRBJ2-5
V gene: TRBV14

CDR3 protein: CASRLSNYNEQFF
J gene: TRBJ2-1
V gene: TRBV12-3/TRBV12-4

CDR3 protein: CASSVSTGVSGNTIYF
J gene: TRBJ1-3
V gene: TRBV9

CDR3 protein: CSATSWGLQETQYF
J gene: TRBJ2-5
V gene: TRBV20-1

CDR3 protein: CASSSNDGNYEQYF
J gene: TRBJ2-7
V gene: TRBV11-3

CDR3 protein: CASSLGTGGLTGELFF
J gene: TRBJ2-2
V gene: TRBV7-6

CDR3 protein: CAGDRPSTYEQYF
J gene: TRBJ2-7
V gene: TRBV28

CDR3 protein: CASGHQPQHF
J gene: TRBJ1-5
V gene: TRBV7-3

CDR3 protein: CASSLGELAGGDTQYF
J gene: TRBJ2-3
V gene: TRBV5-1

CDR3 protein: CASSLGPRQYF
J gene: TRBJ2-7
V gene: TRBV12-3/TRBV12-4

CDR3 protein: CSARDQRLGGNEQFF
J gene: TRBJ2-1
V gene: TRBV20-1

CDR3 protein: CASSSPGLAGRTDTQYF
J gene: TRBJ2-3
V gene: TRBV5-1

CDR3 protein: CASSLGWKNTEAFF
J gene: TRBJ1-1
V gene: TRBV5-1

CDR3 protein: CASSRSQGYEQYF
J gene: TRBJ2-7
V gene: TRBV12-3/TRBV12-4

CDR3 protein: CASSSDSNTGELFF
J gene: TRBJ2-2
V gene: TRBV2

CDR3 protein: CSAQAPNEQFF
J gene: TRBJ2-1
V gene: TRBV20-1

CDR3 protein: CASSPSGLAGANEQFF
J gene: TRBJ2-1
V gene: TRBV12-3/TRBV12-4

CDR3 protein: CASSITGVSYNEQFF
J gene: TRBJ2-1
V gene: TRBV19

CDR3 protein: CATSDYRDTQYF
J gene: TRBJ2-3
V gene: TRBV24-1

CDR3 protein: CASSGTGRDTQYF
J gene: TRBJ2-3
V gene: TRBV19

CDR3 protein: CASSLIRGIHTEAFF
J gene: TRBJ1-1
V gene: TRBV5-1

CDR3 protein: CASSPSGRAVDEQYF
J gene: TRBJ2-7
V gene: TRBV5-1

CDR3 protein: CASSYGNTEAFF
J gene: TRBJ1-1
V gene: TRBV5-1

CDR3 protein: CASSAAGVGPYEQYF
J gene: TRBJ2-7
V gene: TRBV2

CDR3 protein: CASSYWDRVLYEQYF
J gene: TRBJ2-7
V gene: TRBV11-2

CDR3 protein: CASRASYHEQYF
J gene: TRBJ2-7
V gene: TRBV6-5

CDR3 protein: CAWSDAGVPYGYTF
J gene: TRBJ1-2
V gene: TRBV30

CDR3 protein: CASSLARGWEETQYF
J gene: TRBJ2-5
V gene: TRBV7-2

CDR3 protein: CSAGDRLLYGYTF
J gene: TRBJ1-2
V gene: TRBV29-1

CDR3 protein: CASRPRVGANVLTF
J gene: TRBJ2-6
V gene: TRBV2

CDR3 protein: CASSQGSGDTQYF
J gene: TRBJ2-3
V gene: TRBV4-2

CDR3 protein: CSVGQGSIEQYF
J gene: TRBJ2-7
V gene: TRBV29-1

CDR3 protein: CASSLAGTSPDTQYF
J gene: TRBJ2-3
V gene: TRBV12-3/TRBV12-4

CDR3 protein: CATSRVRQGGPRGQETQYF
J gene: TRBJ2-5
V gene: TRBV15

CDR3 protein: CASSSTVGGRDGYTF
J gene: TRBJ1-2
V gene: TRBV5-1

CDR3 protein: CASSLVTGYQETQYF
J gene: TRBJ2-5
V gene: TRBV5-6

CDR3 protein: CASSTGPNGEQYF
J gene: TRBJ2-7
V gene: TRBV5-1

CDR3 protein: CASSSRVLTTSRSGSYNEQFF
J gene: TRBJ2-1
V gene: TRBV6-4

CDR3 protein: CASSPVGLSYEQYF
J gene: TRBJ2-7
V gene: TRBV7-8

CDR3 protein: CASSLHLGRGRYEQYF
J gene: TRBJ2-7
V gene: TRBV28

CDR3 protein: CASSLGTRQHNEQFF
J gene: TRBJ2-1
V gene: TRBV5-1

CDR3 protein: CASSLIRAGGFPLSSYNEQFF
J gene: TRBJ2-1
V gene: TRBV5-6

CDR3 protein: CSATGTDGNTIYF
J gene: TRBJ1-3
V gene: TRBV29-1

CDR3 protein: CASSPHLGTGAAYEQYF
J gene: TRBJ2-7
V gene: TRBV5-1

CDR3 protein: CAISVLAGETQYF
J gene: TRBJ2-5
V gene: TRBV10-3

CDR3 protein: CASSLDGQPSPLHF
J gene: TRBJ1-6
V gene: TRBV5-1

CDR3 protein: CASSPGPVGNEQYF
J gene: TRBJ2-7
V gene: TRBV7-3

CDR3 protein: CASSQVGGAKGNTIYF
J gene: TRBJ1-3
V gene: TRBV4-2

CDR3 protein: CASSLGHYNEQFF
J gene: TRBJ2-1
V gene: TRBV5-1

CDR3 protein: CASSRTGTAYEQYF
J gene: TRBJ2-7
V gene: TRBV6-5

CDR3 protein: CASSLRTSGRNNEQFF
J gene: TRBJ2-1
V gene: TRBV4-1